The next 21 T cell receptor beta chains were all read from a single sample in a study of T cells after yellow fever vaccination. TCRdb re-called the 5' RACE reads through MiXCR, storing one row per CDR3 protein. The sample has hundreds of thousands of distinct CDR3 sequences; 8.7% are singletons. Sample: PBMCs, taken on the day of the first yellow fever vaccination. These receptors originate from a young man who received the YFV17D yellow fever vaccine.

This clonotype was counted a few times. This chain links TRBV20-1 with TRBJ1-4; D perhaps matches TRBD1 (5 bases). This CDR3 contains 15 residues. The ends were cut back, 3 bases at V and 0 bases at J, with 11 bases in the middle. CDR1 and CDR2 from the germline V gene are DFQATT and SNEGSKA (reference sequence). CDR3 region: CSASRDRSTNEKLFF. DNA of the CDR3: TGCAGTGCTAGCCGGGACCGATCAACTAATGAAAAACTGTTTTTT.

This clonotype was picked up many times. The rearrangement links TRBV29-1 to TRBJ2-5; 7 nucleotides line up with TRBD1. Germline trimming cut 0 bases from V and 2 bases from J; bases unmatched to any gene: 0. CDR1 is SQVTM, CDR2 ANQGSEA, per germline. The CDR3 is 13 amino acids. The CDR3 nucleotides read TGCAGCGTTGAAGACAGGGGGCAAGAGACCCAGTACTTC. Translating it yields CSVEDRGQETQYF.

The rearrangement links TRBV28 to TRBJ2-5, with D uncertain. CDR3 length equals 13 residues. The germline V gene encodes CDR1 MDHEN and CDR2 SYDVKM. V gave up 3 bases and J gave up 5 bases, with 10 bases separating them. In nucleotides, the CDR3 is TGTGCCAGCAGTTTCAGCGCACTGGAGACCCAGTACTTC. It yields the protein CASSFSALETQYF.

This clonotype was found many times. The chain employs TRBV4-3 and TRBJ1-2; TRBD1 aligns across 10 bases. The CDR3 runs to 13 residues. Germline loops: CDR1 LGHNA, CDR2 YSLEER. V shed 4 bases and J 4 bases; nucleotides not matched to a gene: 0. CDR3: CASSRTGGYGYTF. The CDR3 DNA reads as TGCGCCAGCAGCCGGACAGGGGGCTATGGCTACACCTTC.

This clonotype was detected a few times. This sequence joins TRBV20-1 and TRBJ2-7; D is unclear. V shed 2 bases and J shed 5 bases, with 7 bases lying between them. The CDR3 is 11 residues long. Germline assignment: CDR1 DFQATT and CDR2 SNEGSKA (reference sequence). CDR3 coding DNA: TGCAGTGCTAGACTACCGGACGAGCAGTACTTC. Protein sequence: CSARLPDEQYF.

V gene TRBV7-2 combines with J gene TRBJ2-7; unclear D gene. The CDR3 runs to 14 residues. Per germline, CDR1 SGHTA and CDR2 FQGNSA. The ends were cut back, 6 bases at V and 4 bases at J, with 16 bases in the middle. CDR3 in amino acids: CASRPNSGFYEQYF. CDR3 DNA sequence: TGTGCCAGCAGGCCCAACAGTGGCTTTTACGAGCAGTACTTC.

V is TRBV5-5 and J is TRBJ1-5; no clear D gene. CDR3 length equals 14 residues. V gave up 2 bases and J gave up 3 bases, with 9 bases separating them. CDR1 is SGHKS and CDR2 is YYEKEE in the germline V gene (reference sequence). CDR3 sequence (DNA): TGTGCCAGCAGCTTTCGGGCCCTCAATCAGCCCCAGCATTTT. Amino acids: CASSFRALNQPQHF.

The chain combines TRBV6-1 with TRBJ1-1; 8 bases fit TRBD1. Trimming at V came to 4 bases and at J to 3 bases, leaving 1 base not matched to a gene. The CDR3 has 13 residues. Germline V gene lookup returns CDR1 MNHNS and CDR2 SASEGT. CDR3 coding DNA: TGTGCCAGCAGTGGACAGGGGTACACTGAAGCTTTCTTT. Translated, it gives CASSGQGYTEAFF.

V usage is TRBV6-5 and J usage is TRBJ2-7, with unresolved D. V gave up 2 bases and J gave up 2 bases, with 7 bases separating them. Germline CDR1 and CDR2: MNHEY and SVGAGI. This CDR3 is 13 amino acids long. CDR3 region: CASSYDAAYEQYF. The CDR3 region has the DNA TGTGCCAGCAGTTACGACGCTGCCTACGAGCAGTACTTC.

V usage is TRBV20-1 and J usage is TRBJ2-1; D may be TRBD1 or TRBD2 (6 bases each). The length of the CDR3 is 14 residues. Germline CDR1 is DFQATT and CDR2 is SNEGSKA (reference sequence). The germline V and J ends were trimmed by 6 bases and 4 bases, with 16 bases remaining between them. In nucleotides, the CDR3 is TGCAGTGCACCGGGGGCCACCCAATACAATGAGCAGTTCTTC. Residues: CSAPGATQYNEQFF.

Only a few counts were recorded for this clonotype. The chain combines TRBV4-1 with TRBJ2-5; no firm D call. The CDR3 has 16 residues. CDR1 MGHRA and CDR2 YSYEKL come from the germline V gene. V was trimmed by 4 bases and J by 1 base, leaving 16 bases between them. For the CDR3, the DNA is TGCGCCAGCAGCCTATATCCCCCGGCTAGCCAAGAGACCCAGTACTTC. Protein product: CASSLYPPASQETQYF.

This clonotype was seen more than once but under ten times. The DNA for the CDR3 is TGTGCCAGCAGCCTGACATCTCTAGCTGGCGGCTACACCTTC. Its protein product is CASSLTSLAGGYTF. The V call is TRBV11-2, the J call TRBJ1-2; D not certain. The CDR3 extends over 14 amino acids. CDR1 and CDR2 (germline): SGHAT, FQNNGV. Between the trimmed V and J ends, which lost 5 bases and 8 bases, there was a span of 18 bases. Full variable domain (outside the CDR3, taken from reference TRBV11-2 and TRBJ1-2): EAGVAQSPRYKIIEKRQSVAFWCNPISGHATLYWYQQILGQGPKLLIQFQNNGVVDDSQLPKDRFSAERLKGVDSTLKIQPAKLEDSAVYLCASSLTSLAGGYTFGSGTRLTVV.

This clonotype showed up many times. The chain uses TRBV7-2 and TRBJ2-2; D not resolved. The CDR3 extends over 16 amino acids. From germline, CDR1 is SGHTA and CDR2 FQGNSA. The V end was cut by 2 bases, the J end by 2 bases, with 12 bases between. The CDR3 sequence: CASSLSFQVNTGELFF. The CDR3 nucleotides read TGTGCCAGCAGCTTATCGTTCCAGGTTAACACCGGGGAGCTGTTTTTT.

The V call is TRBV12-3 or TRBV12-4, the J call TRBJ2-1; 7 bases fit TRBD2. The CDR3 has 15 residues. The junction had 20 bases not matched to a gene; V was cut back by 10 bases and J by 11 bases. CDR3 protein: CAISPGLGRENQQFF. CDR3 DNA sequence: TGTGCCATCAGCCCCGGACTAGGGCGGGAGAATCAGCAGTTCTTC.

This clonotype was counted many times. The J gene is TRBJ2-5, the V gene TRBV5-6, with D perhaps TRBD1 (6 bases). CDR1 SGHDT and CDR2 YYEEEE come from the germline V gene. Trimming removed 2 bases from V and 1 base from J, with 15 bases in between. This CDR3 is built from 16 residues. CDR3 residues: CASSFWGPNFQETQYF. CDR3 coding DNA: TGTGCCAGCAGCTTTTGGGGGCCGAACTTCCAAGAGACCCAGTACTTC.

The chain carries TRBV7-9 and TRBJ1-4, with D unclear. The germline CDR1 and CDR2 sequences are SEHNR and FQNEAQ (reference sequence). V dropped 2 bases and J dropped 8 bases, with 15 bases sitting between them. The CDR3 extends over 15 amino acids. CDR3 sequence: CASSLNGLLGEKLFF. The CDR3 DNA reads TGTGCCAGCAGCTTAAACGGGTTACTCGGGGAAAAACTGTTTTTT.

The sample holds a few counts of this clonotype. The chain is built from TRBV12-3 or TRBV12-4 and TRBJ1-5; 8 nucleotides align to TRBD1. CDR3 length: 13 amino acids. V was clipped by 7 bases and J by 5 bases; unmatched bases: 4. The CDR3 DNA follows: TGTGCCAGCAAGGGGACAGGTTATCAGCCCCAGCATTTT. This sequence encodes CASKGTGYQPQHF.

This clonotype has just one count. The chain employs TRBV20-1 and TRBJ2-5; D gene unclear. The germline V gene encodes CDR1 DFQATT and CDR2 SNEGSKA (reference sequence). The CDR3 has 14 amino acids. Trimming left V 0 bases short and J 6 bases short, with 14 bases between. The CDR3 is CSARDIDSLQTQYF. CDR3 DNA: TGCAGTGCTAGAGATATCGATAGTTTACAGACCCAGTACTTC.

In its sample, this clonotype was seen many times. The junction departs from germline at one end; a sequencing error may be responsible. The chain uses TRBV4-1 and TRBJ2-1, with D possibly called TRBD1 or TRBD2 (5 bases each). This CDR3 has 13 amino acids. The germline V gene encodes CDR1 MGHRA and CDR2 YSYEKL. CDR3 sequence (DNA): TGCGCCAGCAGCCACCCCCTTGGGCAGGGACGCGTCTTC. Translation: CASSHPLGQGRVF.

V usage is TRBV19 and J usage is TRBJ2-5, with D unclear. Between the trimmed V and J ends, which lost 6 bases and 5 bases, there was a span of 16 bases. The CDR3 consists of 14 residues. Looked up from germline, CDR1 is LNHDA and CDR2 is SQIVND (reference sequence). CDR3 bases: TGTGCCAGTAGCCCCTTGGGAAACGGGGAGACCCAGTACTTC. This sequence encodes CASSPLGNGETQYF.

The chain has TRBV2 and TRBJ2-7; D ambiguous. V was trimmed by 7 bases and J by 3 bases, leaving 13 bases between them. Germline CDR1 reads SNHLY; CDR2 reads FYNNEI. The CDR3 runs 13 residues. CDR3: CASTAKWSYEQYV. CDR3 sequence (DNA): TGTGCCAGCACCGCAAAATGGAGCTACGAGCAGTACGTC.